The next 10 T cell receptor beta chains were all read from a single sample in a study of T cells in Graves' hyperthyroidism and ophthalmopathy. RNA transcripts were the template for amplifying TCR beta CDR3 regions. HTBI primers were the set used in a first-round RT-PCR of the TCR CDR3. TCRdb processed the multiplex PCR reads anew with MiXCR; each CDR3 protein has one entry. The sample contains roughly 700,000 distinct CDR3 sequences, 14% of which appear only once. Sequencing was done on a sample of blood. These receptors were collected from a woman in her late teens or twenties with Graves' hyperthyroidism.

This clonotype was counted at least ten times. The CDR3, as DNA: TGTGCCAGCTCACCTAGGACAGGGAACCAAGAGACCCAGTACTTC. It specifies CASSPRTGNQETQYF. The rearrangement joins TRBV18 to TRBJ2-5, with 8 bases that match TRBD1. The CDR3 runs 15 residues. Germline assignment: CDR1 KGHSH and CDR2 LQKENI. The junction had 3 bases not matched to a gene; V was cut back by 3 bases and J by 0 bases. Full variable domain (missing parts from reference TRBV18 and TRBJ2-5): NAGVMQNPRHLVRRRGQEARLRCSPMKGHSHVYWYRQLPEEGLKFMVYLQKENIIDESGMPKERFSAEFPKEGPSILRIQQVVRGDSAAYFCASSPRTGNQETQYFGPGTRLLVL.

Only a few counts were recorded for this clonotype. The chain joins TRBV18 to TRBJ1-1; D is unresolved. The CDR3 has 16 amino acids. Per the germline V gene, CDR1 is KGHSH and CDR2 is LQKENI. The ends were cut back, 4 bases at V and 2 bases at J, with 17 bases in the middle. The DNA of the CDR3 is TGTGCCAGCTCACTACCGGAAGGGTCGATCAACACTGAAGCTTTCTTT. It translates to CASSLPEGSINTEAFF. Using reference TRBV18 and TRBJ1-1 for the parts outside the CDR3, the full variable domain is NAGVMQNPRHLVRRRGQEARLRCSPMKGHSHVYWYRQLPEEGLKFMVYLQKENIIDESGMPKERFSAEFPKEGPSILRIQQVVRGDSAAYFCASSLPEGSINTEAFFGQGTRLTVV.

There are many counts of this clonotype. In DNA, the CDR3 is TGTGCCAGCAGTTACTCGCTAACACAGGGGTTCTACAATGAGCAGTTCTTC. Encoded protein: CASSYSLTQGFYNEQFF. This chain connects TRBV6-5 to TRBJ2-1; the match to TRBD1 covers 7 bases. Unmatched junction bases numbered 8, after V lost 0 bases and J lost 3 bases. The CDR3 runs to 17 residues. CDR1 is MNHEY and CDR2 is SVGAGI in the germline V gene.

This clonotype was counted at least ten times. As DNA, the CDR3 is TGTGCCAGCTCACTGTTACTGGAAGATCAGCCCCAGCATTTT. Translating it yields CASSLLLEDQPQHF. The rearrangement links TRBV18 to TRBJ1-5; the D is unclear. The CDR3 is 14 amino acids. V was pared by 4 bases and J by 5 bases, with 12 bases between. CDR1 is KGHSH and CDR2 is LQKENI in the germline V gene.

CDR3 DNA: TGTGCCAGCAGCGCTGGAACTCAATCACCGGCTGGAAACACCATATATTTT. This codes for CASSAGTQSPAGNTIYF. The rearrangement joins TRBV4-2 to TRBJ1-3; D call uncertain. The CDR3 is 17 residues long. The V gene lost 5 bases and the J gene lost 2 bases, with 19 bases spanning the gap. Per the germline V gene, CDR1 is LGHNA and CDR2 is YNFKEQ.

This clonotype has just a few counts. V is TRBV20-1 and J is TRBJ2-1; D possibly uses TRBD1 or TRBD2 (5 bases each). The germline gives CDR1 DFQATT, CDR2 SNEGSKA (reference sequence). This CDR3 contains 15 residues. The V and J ends lost 6 bases and 2 bases respectively, with 17 bases between them. The CDR3 nucleotides read TGCAGTGCCGAAATCTGGGGGAAAACCTACAATGAGCAGTTCTTC. Translation gives CSAEIWGKTYNEQFF.

This clonotype was counted ten times or more. This rearrangement joins TRBV20-1 to TRBJ1-1; a possible D gene is TRBD1 (6 bases). With 4 bases removed from V and 7 bases from J, the gap between germline ends came to 19 bases. The CDR3 loop spans 14 amino acids. CDR1 and CDR2 (germline): DFQATT, SNEGSKA (reference sequence). The CDR3: CSATLGGRGSEAFF. In nucleotides, the CDR3 is TGCAGTGCTACCCTGGGGGGCCGGGGTAGTGAAGCTTTCTTT.

This clonotype was detected only a few times. The rearrangement links TRBV7-2 to TRBJ2-7, with TRBD1 matching over 10 bases. CDR1 SGHTA and CDR2 FQGNSA come from the germline V gene. Trimming at V came to 5 bases and at J to 2 bases, leaving 6 bases not matched to a gene. This CDR3 has 15 residues. The CDR3 protein is CASSKGQGIPYEQYF. The CDR3 bases are TGTGCCAGCAGCAAGGGACAGGGGATACCCTACGAGCAGTACTTC.

V gene TRBV6-5 combines with J gene TRBJ2-7; 10 nucleotides align to TRBD2. V was pared by 0 bases and J by 6 bases, with 5 bases of the junction left unmatched. Germline V lookup: CDR1 MNHEY, CDR2 SVGAGI. The CDR3 extends over 15 amino acids. The CDR3 nucleotides read TGTGCCAGCAGTTACTCGAGCGGGAGGGCCGCCGAGCAGTACTTC. It is translated as CASSYSSGRAAEQYF.

The chain combines TRBV20-1 with TRBJ2-7, with 8 bases matching TRBD2. CDR3 length: 14 amino acids. With V trimmed by 6 bases and J by 3 bases, 10 bases remained unmatched. Germline lookup yields CDR1 DFQATT and CDR2 SNEGSKA (reference sequence). CDR3 sequence reads: CSANQREKVYEQYF. For the CDR3, the DNA is TGCAGTGCGAATCAGCGGGAGAAGGTCTACGAGCAGTACTTC.